The source of this TCR beta chain is a study of T-cell reconstitution after alpha-beta-depleted transplantation in children. The CDR3 loop spans 15 amino acids. Trimming cost V 4 bases and J 1 base, with 12 bases left between them. Germline-derived CDR1 and CDR2 are SGHTA and FQGNSA. Unique molecular identifiers were used to barcode this TCRbeta library. TCRdb itself ran the PCR reads through MiXCR, one entry per CDR3 protein. The sample has hundreds of thousands of distinct CDR3 sequences; around a sixth are singletons. This clonotype was seen many times. Sequences were derived from PBMCs from the stem cell graft donor, sampled from the stem cell graft. The rearrangement links TRBV7-2 to TRBJ2-3; the D gene is possibly TRBD1 (6 bases). This clonotype originated in a human donor who donated a stem cell graft to a child with acute myeloid leukemia. The CDR3, as DNA: TGTGCCAGCAGCTCCCACGGGACACGCACAGATACGCAGTATTTT. This sequence encodes CASSSHGTRTDTQYF.